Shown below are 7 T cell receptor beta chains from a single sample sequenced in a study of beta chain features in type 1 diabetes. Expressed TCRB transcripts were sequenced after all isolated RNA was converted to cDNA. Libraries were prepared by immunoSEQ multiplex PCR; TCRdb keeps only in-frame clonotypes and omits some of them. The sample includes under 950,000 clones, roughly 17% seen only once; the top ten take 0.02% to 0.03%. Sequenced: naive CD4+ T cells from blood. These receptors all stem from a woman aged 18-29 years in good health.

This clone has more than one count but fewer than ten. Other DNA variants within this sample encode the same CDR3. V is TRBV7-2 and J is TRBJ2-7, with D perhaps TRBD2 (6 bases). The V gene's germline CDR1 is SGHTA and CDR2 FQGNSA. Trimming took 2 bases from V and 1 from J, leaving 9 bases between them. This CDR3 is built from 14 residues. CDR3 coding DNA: TGTGCCAGCAGCTTAAGTAGCGGATCCTACGAGCAGTACTTC. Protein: CASSLSSGSYEQYF.

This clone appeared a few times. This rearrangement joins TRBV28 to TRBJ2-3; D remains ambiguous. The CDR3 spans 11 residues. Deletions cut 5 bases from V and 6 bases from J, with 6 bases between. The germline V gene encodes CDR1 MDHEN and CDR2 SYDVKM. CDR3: CASSEWDTQYF. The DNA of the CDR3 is TGTGCCAGCAGTGAGTGGGATACGCAGTATTTT.

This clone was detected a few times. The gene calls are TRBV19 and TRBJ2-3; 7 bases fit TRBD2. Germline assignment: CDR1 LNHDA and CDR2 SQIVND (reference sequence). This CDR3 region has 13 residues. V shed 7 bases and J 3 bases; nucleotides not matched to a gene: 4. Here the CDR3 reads CASMGRETDTQYF. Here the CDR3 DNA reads TGTGCCAGTATGGGGAGGGAGACAGATACGCAGTATTTT.

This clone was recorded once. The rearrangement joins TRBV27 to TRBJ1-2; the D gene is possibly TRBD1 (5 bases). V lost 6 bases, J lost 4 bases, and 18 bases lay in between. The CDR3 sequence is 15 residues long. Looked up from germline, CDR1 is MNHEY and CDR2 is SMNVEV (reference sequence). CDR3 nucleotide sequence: TGTGCCAGCAGGGAAGGGGCCGGTCTGTCCTATGGCTACACCTTC. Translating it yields CASREGAGLSYGYTF.

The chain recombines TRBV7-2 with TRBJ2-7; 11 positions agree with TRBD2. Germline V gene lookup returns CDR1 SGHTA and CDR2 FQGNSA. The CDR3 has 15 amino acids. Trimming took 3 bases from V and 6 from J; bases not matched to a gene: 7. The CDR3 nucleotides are TGTGCCAGCAGCTTGACTAGCGGGATTCCCTCCGAGCAGTACTTC. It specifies CASSLTSGIPSEQYF.

CDR3 loop: CASSRTGDNEQFF. The CDR3 DNA sequence: TGTGCCAGCAGCCGTACAGGGGACAATGAGCAGTTCTTC. This rearrangement joins TRBV7-2 to TRBJ2-1; 7 bases agree with TRBD1. The CDR3 runs to 13 residues. With V trimmed by 5 bases and J by 5 bases, 3 bases remained unmatched. Germline CDR1 and CDR2: SGHTA and FQGNSA.

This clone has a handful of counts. Written as DNA, the CDR3 is TGTGCCAGCAGCCAGGTCCTCGACTCCAGTCGGAATGAGCAGTTCTTC. Its translation: CASSQVLDSSRNEQFF. V and J are TRBV7-9 and TRBJ2-1; D is unclear. CDR3 length equals 16 residues. Deletions cut 5 bases from V and 7 bases from J, with 21 bases between. Germline V gives CDR1 SEHNR, CDR2 FQNEAQ (reference sequence).